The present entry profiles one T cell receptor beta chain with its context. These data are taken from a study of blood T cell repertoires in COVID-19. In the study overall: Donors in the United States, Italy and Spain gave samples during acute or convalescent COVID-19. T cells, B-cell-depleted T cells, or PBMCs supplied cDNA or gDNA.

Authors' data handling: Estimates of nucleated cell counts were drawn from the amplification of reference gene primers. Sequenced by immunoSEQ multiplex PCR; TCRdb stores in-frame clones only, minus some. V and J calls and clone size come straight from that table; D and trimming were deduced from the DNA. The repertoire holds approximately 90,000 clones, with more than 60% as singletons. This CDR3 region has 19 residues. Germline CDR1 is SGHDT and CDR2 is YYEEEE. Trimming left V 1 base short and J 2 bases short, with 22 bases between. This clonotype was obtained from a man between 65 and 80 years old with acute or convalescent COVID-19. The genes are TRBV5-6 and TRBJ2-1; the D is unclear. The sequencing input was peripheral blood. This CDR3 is CASSLSGPERLHPYNEQFF. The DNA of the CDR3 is TGTGCCAGCAGCTTGTCAGGCCCTGAACGTCTCCACCCCTACAATGAGCAGTTCTTC.